Many counts were recorded for the clone carrying this T cell receptor (beta chain). Its antigen is currently unknown. Preparation of the TCRbeta library involved a method that used unique molecular identifiers. TCRdb recomputed calls from the PCR reads with MiXCR, one row per CDR3 protein. The table has 300,000 to 400,000 distinct CDR3 sequences, roughly 16% seen once. Trimming took 4 bases from V and 3 from J; bases not matched to a gene: 13. The CDR3 has 18 residues. Germline assignment: CDR1 LGHNA and CDR2 YSLEER. This sample stems from a study of T-cell reconstitution after alpha-beta-depleted transplantation in children. Findings and limits, study-wide: After one year, T-cell counts and TCRbeta diversity mostly came from new T cells.

The V and J genes are TRBV4-3 and TRBJ2-4, with 9 bases that match TRBD1. The sample consisted of PBMCs, mostly from graft donor cells, taken 360 days after TCRalphabeta/CD19-depleted stem cell transplant. The TCR comes from a male patient aged 2-9 years who had a stem cell transplant for acute lymphoblastic leukemia, so the T cells may come from the graft donor. The CDR3 spells CASSRTGGAASGKNIQYF. In DNA, the CDR3 is TGCGCCAGCAGCCGAACAGGGGGCGCGGCTAGCGGCAAAAACATTCAGTACTTC.